The 17 T cell receptor beta chains below were found in one sample sequenced in a study of cytomegalovirus exposure and HLA in healthy donors. Both 60 Vbeta primers and 13 Jbeta primers went into the PCR. Assay used: immunoSEQ multiplex PCR; TCRdb lists only in-frame clones, some missing. The data show about 120,000 clones, approximately 83% seen once. Material for sequencing was PBMCs. These receptors all come from a man aged 35 to 55 in good health and CMV-seronegative.

This chain links TRBV28 with TRBJ2-5, with a weak D call TRBD2 (5 bases). The CDR3 totals 15 residues. Germline V gene lookup returns CDR1 MDHEN and CDR2 SYDVKM. V was shortened by 4 bases and J by 0 bases, with 12 bases between the two germline ends. The CDR3 DNA reads as TGTGCCAGCAGTTCGAGGGAGCATTACCAAGAGACCCAGTACTTC. This sequence encodes CASSSREHYQETQYF.

The chain couples TRBV4-2 to TRBJ1-1, with D unresolved. CDR3 length: 15 amino acids. Trimming stripped 3 bases from V and 1 base from J, with 12 bases between. The germline V gene encodes CDR1 LGHNA and CDR2 YNFKEQ. CDR3 residues: CASSHGASSNTEAFF. The CDR3 bases are TGTGCCAGCAGCCACGGAGCGAGCTCGAACACTGAAGCTTTCTTT.

This clone was seen only once. The CDR3 DNA reads TGTGCCAGCGGCCCCTCCCGGGAGCTGTTTTTT. Translation gives CASGPSRELFF. The rearrangement uses TRBV7-2 and TRBJ2-2; D remains ambiguous. V was shortened by 8 bases and J by 9 bases, with 10 bases between the two germline ends. The germline gives CDR1 SGHTA, CDR2 FQGNSA. The CDR3 is 11 residues long.

The chain is built from TRBV4-1 and TRBJ1-6; D not resolved. Trimming pared 0 bases from V and 7 bases from J, leaving 16 bases between. The CDR3 is 17 residues long. The V gene's germline CDR1 is MGHRA and CDR2 YSYEKL. The CDR3 DNA follows: TGCGCCAGCAGCCAAGAGGGCTTTTCTCGGTCGAATTCACCCCTCCACTTT. Its translation: CASSQEGFSRSNSPLHF.

This chain uses TRBV30 with TRBJ1-2; unclear D gene. Trimming removed 2 bases at V and 8 bases at J, with 12 bases between. This CDR3 has 12 residues. Germline CDR1 reads GTSNPN; CDR2 reads SVGIG (reference sequence). The CDR3 reads CAWSRGLLGYTF. The CDR3 DNA is TGTGCCTGGAGTCGAGGCCTGTTAGGCTACACCTTC.

This clone showed up just a few times. The chain is built from TRBV4-1 and TRBJ1-6; D call uncertain. The V end lost 0 bases, the J end lost 0 bases, and 9 bases lay between the germline ends. The CDR3 runs 17 residues. CDR1 is MGHRA and CDR2 is YSYEKL in the germline V gene. The CDR3 is CASSQEPPSSYNSPLHF. DNA of the CDR3: TGCGCCAGCAGCCAAGAGCCGCCGAGCTCCTATAATTCACCCCTCCACTTT.

The genes are TRBV2 and TRBJ1-3, with D unresolved. Looked up from germline, CDR1 is SNHLY and CDR2 is FYNNEI. This CDR3 is 14 amino acids long. V lost 6 bases, J lost 0 bases, and 9 bases lay in between. The CDR3 DNA sequence: TGTGCCAGCAGGTACGATAGCTCTGGAAACACCATATATTTT. Translated: CASRYDSSGNTIYF. The full variable domain, rest sourced from reference TRBV2 and TRBJ1-3, is EPEVTQTPSHQVTQMGQEVILRCVPISNHLYFYWYRQILGQKVEFLVSFYNNEISEKSEIFDDQFSVERPDGSNFTLKIRSTKLEDSAMYFCASRYDSSGNTIYFGEGSWLTVV.

The chain recombines TRBV5-1 with TRBJ2-7; 7 bases line up with TRBD1. V dropped 1 base and J dropped 1; count of bases not matched to a gene: 5. There are 15 residues in the CDR3. The germline CDR1 and CDR2 sequences are SGHRS and YFSETQ. The CDR3 DNA sequence: TGCGCCAGCAGCTTGTTTTCGGGACAGTCCTACGAGCAGTACTTC. As protein: CASSLFSGQSYEQYF.

The chain joins TRBV27 to TRBJ1-4, with D possibly being TRBD1 (5 bases). V was shortened by 5 bases and J by 3 bases, with 13 bases between the two germline ends. Germline values: CDR1 MNHEY, CDR2 SMNVEV (reference sequence). The CDR3 loop spans 15 amino acids. The CDR3 reads CASSRNLRANEKLFF. Written as DNA, the CDR3 is TGTGCCAGCAGTCGTAACCTCAGGGCTAATGAAAAACTGTTTTTT.

The chain combines TRBV7-7 with TRBJ1-6; 8 positions agree with TRBD1. V was clipped by 8 bases and J by 6 bases; unmatched bases: 12. The germline V gene encodes CDR1 SSHAT and CDR2 FNYEAQ (reference sequence). The CDR3 covers 16 residues. CDR3 amino acids: CASFFRVDRVNSPLHF. CDR3 nucleotides: TGTGCCAGCTTCTTCCGCGTGGACAGGGTTAATTCACCCCTCCACTTT.

The gene calls are TRBV6-1 and TRBJ1-2, with D tentatively TRBD1 (5 bases). The CDR3 runs to 15 residues. V gave up 8 bases and J gave up 4 bases, with 20 bases separating them. The germline CDR1 and CDR2 sequences are MNHNS and SASEGT. CDR3 protein: CASGTAGLKLYGYTF. The DNA of the CDR3 is TGTGCCAGCGGAACAGCAGGGTTGAAGCTCTATGGCTACACCTTC.

The chain links TRBV6-1 to TRBJ1-5; D gene ambiguous. Germline assignment: CDR1 MNHNS and CDR2 SASEGT. The CDR3 has 14 residues. V lost 6 bases and J lost 9, with 18 bases in between. The CDR3 DNA reads TGTGCCAGCAGCCAAGAGGCGGGTTGGACGCCCCAGCATTTT. Translated: CASSQEAGWTPQHF.

The table lists this clone with a count of one. The gene calls are TRBV5-1 and TRBJ1-5, with 9 bases that match TRBD1. V lost 4 bases and J lost 4; bases outside the gene matches: 6. The CDR3 runs 15 residues. CDR1 SGHRS and CDR2 YFSETQ come from the germline V gene. CDR3 nucleotide sequence: TGCGCCAGCAGCCTCTCCGGGACAGGGAATCAGCCCCAGCATTTT. It codes for CASSLSGTGNQPQHF. The full variable domain, in which reference TRBV5-1 and TRBJ1-5 provide the parts outside the CDR3, is KAGVTQTPRYLIKTRGQQVTLSCSPISGHRSVSWYQQTPGQGLQFLFEYFSETQRNKGNFPGRFSGRQFSNSRSEMNVSTLELGDSALYLCASSLSGTGNQPQHFGDGTRLSIL.

The chain combines TRBV6-5 with TRBJ1-1, with D unclear. The CDR3 is 11 residues long. Germline V gene data show CDR1 as MNHEY and CDR2 as SVGAGI. Trimming shortened V by 5 bases and J by 5 bases, and 6 bases separated the two germline ends. This CDR3 is CASSRGTEAFF. In nucleotides, the CDR3 is TGTGCCAGCAGTAGAGGGACTGAAGCTTTCTTT.

V usage is TRBV7-9 and J usage is TRBJ1-1; D is ambiguous. The CDR3 sequence is 14 residues long. CDR1 and CDR2 (germline): SEHNR, FQNEAQ (reference sequence). V dropped 5 bases and J dropped 1 base, with 11 bases sitting between them. The CDR3: CASSLPYGNTEAFF. The CDR3, as DNA: TGTGCCAGCAGCCTACCCTACGGGAACACTGAAGCTTTCTTT.

The chain carries TRBV27 and TRBJ1-1, with 8 bases aligning to TRBD1. The CDR3 contains 18 residues. Germline values: CDR1 MNHEY, CDR2 SMNVEV (reference sequence). The V and J ends lost 2 bases and 3 bases, in that order; junction bases with no gene match: 14. The chain's CDR3 is CASSLIGRNDRGDTEAFF. As DNA, the CDR3 is TGTGCCAGCAGTTTAATCGGGAGGAATGACAGGGGCGACACTGAAGCTTTCTTT.

The rearrangement joins TRBV19 to TRBJ1-5; D unresolved. The CDR3 consists of 15 residues. V was pared by 7 bases and J by 1 base, with 14 bases between. The germline V gene has CDR1 LNHDA and CDR2 SQIVND (reference sequence). This CDR3 reads CASTPDDQSNQPQHF. DNA for the CDR3: TGTGCCAGTACCCCTGATGATCAGAGCAATCAGCCCCAGCATTTT. Variable domain in full (rest from reference TRBV19 and TRBJ1-5): DGGITQSPKYLFRKEGQNVTLSCEQNLNHDAMYWYRQDPGQGLRLIYYSQIVNDFQKGDIAEGYSVSREKKESFPLTVTSAQKNPTAFYLCASTPDDQSNQPQHFGDGTRLSIL.